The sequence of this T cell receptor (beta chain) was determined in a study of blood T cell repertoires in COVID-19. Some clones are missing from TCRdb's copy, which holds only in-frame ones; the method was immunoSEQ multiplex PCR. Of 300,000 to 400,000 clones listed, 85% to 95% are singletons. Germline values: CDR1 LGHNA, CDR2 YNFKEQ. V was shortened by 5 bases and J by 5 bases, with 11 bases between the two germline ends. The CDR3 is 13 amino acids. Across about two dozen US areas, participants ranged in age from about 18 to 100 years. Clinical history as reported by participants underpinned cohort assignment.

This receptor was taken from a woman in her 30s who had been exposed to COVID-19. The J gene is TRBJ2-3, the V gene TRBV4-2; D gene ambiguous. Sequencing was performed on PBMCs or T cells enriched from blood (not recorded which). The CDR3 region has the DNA TGTGCCAGCAGCTCCCGAGGTAAAGATACGCAGTATTTT. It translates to CASSSRGKDTQYF.